This paragraph reports one T cell receptor (beta chain). Its specificity is not known. The data stem from a study of chemoradiotherapy in HPV16-positive cancers. Study summary: Candidate HPV-specific T-cell clones and common TCR motifs came from functional assays in two HPV16-positive patients. General study points: Non-HPV-specific T cells did not expand in tumors during treatment, whereas candidate HPV-specific clones and E7-related motifs did.

V lost 5 bases to trimming and J lost 9 bases, with 14 bases between them. The CDR3 sequence is 13 residues long. CDR1 and CDR2 (germline): SGHTA, FQGNSA. Libraries were prepared by immunoSEQ multiplex PCR; TCRdb keeps only in-frame clonotypes and omits some of them. In the table there are under 40,000 clones, about nine tenths of which are singletons. The sequence came from a human donor with HPV-associated anogenital cancer. Sequencing was performed on blood, taken from a patient who underwent chemoradiotherapy. This chain connects TRBV7-2 to TRBJ1-5; D is unclear. CDR3 loop: CASSPAVPMPQHF. The CDR3 DNA sequence: TGTGCCAGCAGCCCGGCAGTTCCAATGCCCCAGCATTTT.